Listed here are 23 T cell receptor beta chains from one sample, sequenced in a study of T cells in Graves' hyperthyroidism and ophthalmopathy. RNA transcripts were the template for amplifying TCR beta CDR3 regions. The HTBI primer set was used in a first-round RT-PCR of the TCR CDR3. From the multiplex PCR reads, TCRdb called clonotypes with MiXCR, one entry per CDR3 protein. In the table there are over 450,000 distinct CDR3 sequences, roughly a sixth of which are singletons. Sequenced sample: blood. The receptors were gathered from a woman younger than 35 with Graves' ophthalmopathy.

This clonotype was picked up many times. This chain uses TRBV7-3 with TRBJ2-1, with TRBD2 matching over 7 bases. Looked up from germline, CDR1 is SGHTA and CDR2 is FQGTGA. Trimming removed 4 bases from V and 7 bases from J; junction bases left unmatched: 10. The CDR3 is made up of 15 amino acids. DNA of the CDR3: TGTGCCAGCAGCTCATCCGTGGGGAGGGCAAATGAGCAGTTCTTC. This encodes CASSSSVGRANEQFF.

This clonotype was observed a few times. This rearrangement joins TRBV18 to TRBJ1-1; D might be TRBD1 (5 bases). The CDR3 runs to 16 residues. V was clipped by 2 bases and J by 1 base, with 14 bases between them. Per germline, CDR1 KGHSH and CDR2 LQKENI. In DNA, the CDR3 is TGTGCCAGCTCACCATCCGGCGGGGCAACGAACACTGAAGCTTTCTTT. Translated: CASSPSGGATNTEAFF.

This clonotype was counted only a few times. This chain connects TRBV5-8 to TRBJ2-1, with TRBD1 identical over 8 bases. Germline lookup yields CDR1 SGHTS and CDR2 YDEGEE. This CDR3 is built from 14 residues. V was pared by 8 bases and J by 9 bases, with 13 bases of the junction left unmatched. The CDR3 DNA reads TGTGCCAGGACTATCACAGGGGGTTACGGTGAGCAGTTCTTC. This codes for CARTITGGYGEQFF.

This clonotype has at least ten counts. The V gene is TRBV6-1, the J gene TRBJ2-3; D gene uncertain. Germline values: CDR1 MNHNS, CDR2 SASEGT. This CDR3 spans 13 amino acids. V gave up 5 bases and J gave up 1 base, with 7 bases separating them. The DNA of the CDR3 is TGTGCCAGCAGTACCCGAGGCACAGATACGCAGTATTTT. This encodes CASSTRGTDTQYF.

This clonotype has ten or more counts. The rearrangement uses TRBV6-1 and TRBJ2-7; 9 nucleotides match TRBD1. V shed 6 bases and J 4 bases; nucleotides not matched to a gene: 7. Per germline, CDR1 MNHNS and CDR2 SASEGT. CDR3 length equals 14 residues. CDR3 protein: CASRTGTGLYEQYF. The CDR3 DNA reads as TGTGCCAGCAGGACCGGGACAGGGCTTTACGAGCAGTACTTC.

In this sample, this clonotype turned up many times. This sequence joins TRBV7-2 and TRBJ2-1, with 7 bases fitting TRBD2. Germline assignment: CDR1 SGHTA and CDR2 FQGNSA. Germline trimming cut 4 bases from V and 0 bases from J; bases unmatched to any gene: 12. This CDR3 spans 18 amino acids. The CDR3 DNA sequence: TGTGCCAGCAGCTGGACCCGGGACTACAGAAGCTCCTACAATGAGCAGTTCTTC. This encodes CASSWTRDYRSSYNEQFF.

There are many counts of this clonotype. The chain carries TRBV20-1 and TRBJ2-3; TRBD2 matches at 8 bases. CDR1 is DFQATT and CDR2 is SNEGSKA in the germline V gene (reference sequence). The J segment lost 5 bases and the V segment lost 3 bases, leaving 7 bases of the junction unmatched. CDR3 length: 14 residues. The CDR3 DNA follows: TGCAGTGCTAGGGATCGGGAGGGAAGAGATACGCAGTATTTT. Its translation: CSARDREGRDTQYF.

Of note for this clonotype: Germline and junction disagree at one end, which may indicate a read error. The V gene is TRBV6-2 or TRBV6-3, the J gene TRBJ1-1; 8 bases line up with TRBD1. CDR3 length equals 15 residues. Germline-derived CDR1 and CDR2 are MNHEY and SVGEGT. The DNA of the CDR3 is TGCGCCAGCAGTGACCCGGGACAGGCGACCATGGGGGCTTTCTTT. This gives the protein CASSDPGQATMGAFF.

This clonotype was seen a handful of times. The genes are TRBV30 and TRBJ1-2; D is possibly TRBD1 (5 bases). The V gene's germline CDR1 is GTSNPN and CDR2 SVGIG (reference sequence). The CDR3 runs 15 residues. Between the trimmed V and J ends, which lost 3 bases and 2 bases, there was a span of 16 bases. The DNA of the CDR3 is TGTGCCTGGAGCCACCCCCAGGGAGCCAACTATGGCTACACCTTC. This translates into CAWSHPQGANYGYTF.

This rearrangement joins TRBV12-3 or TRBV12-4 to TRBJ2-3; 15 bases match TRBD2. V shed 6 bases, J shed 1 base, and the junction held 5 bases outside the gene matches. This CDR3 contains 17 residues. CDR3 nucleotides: TGTGCCAGCAGGATGGGACTAGCGGGGGGCCGCACAGATACGCAGTATTTT. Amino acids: CASRMGLAGGRTDTQYF.

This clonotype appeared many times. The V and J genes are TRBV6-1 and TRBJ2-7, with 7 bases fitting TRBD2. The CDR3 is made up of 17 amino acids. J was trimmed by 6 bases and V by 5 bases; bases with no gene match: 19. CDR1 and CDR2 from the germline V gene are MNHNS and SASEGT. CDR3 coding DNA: TGTGCCAGCAGTTCCCCCCTGGGAGCTAGCGGTAGGTTCGAGCAGTACTTC. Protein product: CASSSPLGASGRFEQYF.

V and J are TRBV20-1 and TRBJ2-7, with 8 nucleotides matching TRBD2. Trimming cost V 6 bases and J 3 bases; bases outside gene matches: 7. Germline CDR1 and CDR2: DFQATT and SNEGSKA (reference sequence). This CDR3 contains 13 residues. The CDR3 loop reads CSARTSRNYEQYF. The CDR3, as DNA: TGCAGTGCAAGGACTAGCAGAAACTACGAGCAGTACTTC.

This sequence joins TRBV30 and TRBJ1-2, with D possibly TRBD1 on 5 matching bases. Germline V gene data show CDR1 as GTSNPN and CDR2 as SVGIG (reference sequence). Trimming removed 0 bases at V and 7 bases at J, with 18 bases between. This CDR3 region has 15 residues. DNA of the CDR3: TGTGCCTGGAGTGTACGGGCGTCAGGGCGCGTTGGCTACACCTTC. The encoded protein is CAWSVRASGRVGYTF. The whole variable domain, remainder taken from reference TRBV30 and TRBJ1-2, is SQTIHQWPATLVQPVGSPLSLECTVEGTSNPNLYWYRQAAGRGLQLLFYSVGIGQISSEVPQNLSASRPQDRQFILSSKKLLLSDSGFYLCAWSVRASGRVGYTFGSGTRLTVV.

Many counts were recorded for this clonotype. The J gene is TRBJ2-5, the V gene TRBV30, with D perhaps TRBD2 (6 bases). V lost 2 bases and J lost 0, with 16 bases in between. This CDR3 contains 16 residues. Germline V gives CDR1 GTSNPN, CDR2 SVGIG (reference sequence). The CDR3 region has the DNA TGTGCCTGGAGTTCTCCGGGGCGGGGAAACCAAGAGACCCAGTACTTC. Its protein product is CAWSSPGRGNQETQYF.

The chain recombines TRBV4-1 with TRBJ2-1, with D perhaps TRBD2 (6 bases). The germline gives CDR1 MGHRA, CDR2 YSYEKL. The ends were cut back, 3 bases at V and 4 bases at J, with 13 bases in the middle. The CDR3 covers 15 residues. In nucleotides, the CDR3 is TGCGCCAGCAGCCAGCTCGGACTATTTTACAATGAGCAGTTCTTC. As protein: CASSQLGLFYNEQFF.

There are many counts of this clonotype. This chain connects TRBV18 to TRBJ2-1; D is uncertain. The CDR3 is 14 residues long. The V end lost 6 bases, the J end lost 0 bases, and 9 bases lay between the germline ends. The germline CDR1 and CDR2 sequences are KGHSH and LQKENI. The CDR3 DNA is TGTGCCAGCTCCACTGGACGCTCCTACAATGAGCAGTTCTTC. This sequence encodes CASSTGRSYNEQFF.

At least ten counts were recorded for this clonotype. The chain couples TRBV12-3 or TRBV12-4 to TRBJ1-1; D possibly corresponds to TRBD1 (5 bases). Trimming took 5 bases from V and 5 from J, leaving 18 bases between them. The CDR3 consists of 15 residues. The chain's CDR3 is CASSPTFGAGTEAFF. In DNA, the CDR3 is TGTGCCAGCAGTCCTACGTTTGGGGCTGGGACTGAAGCTTTCTTT.

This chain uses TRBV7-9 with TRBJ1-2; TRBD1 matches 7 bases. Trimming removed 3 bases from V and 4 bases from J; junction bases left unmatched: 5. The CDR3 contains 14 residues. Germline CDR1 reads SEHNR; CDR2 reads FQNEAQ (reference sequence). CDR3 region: CASSFSGQVYGYTF. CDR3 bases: TGTGCCAGCAGCTTCTCCGGACAGGTCTATGGCTACACCTTC.

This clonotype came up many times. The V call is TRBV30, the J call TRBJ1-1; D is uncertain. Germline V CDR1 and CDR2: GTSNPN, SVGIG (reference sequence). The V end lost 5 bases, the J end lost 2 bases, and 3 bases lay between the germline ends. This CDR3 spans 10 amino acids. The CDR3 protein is CAWSNTEAFF. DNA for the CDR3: TGTGCCTGGTCTAACACTGAAGCTTTCTTT.

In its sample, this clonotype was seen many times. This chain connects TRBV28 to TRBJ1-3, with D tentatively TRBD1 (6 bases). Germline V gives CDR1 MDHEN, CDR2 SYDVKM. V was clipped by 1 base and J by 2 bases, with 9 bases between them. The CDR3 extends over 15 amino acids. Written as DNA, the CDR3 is TGTGCCAGCAGTTTATCAGGGGAAACTGGAAACACCATATATTTT. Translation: CASSLSGETGNTIYF.

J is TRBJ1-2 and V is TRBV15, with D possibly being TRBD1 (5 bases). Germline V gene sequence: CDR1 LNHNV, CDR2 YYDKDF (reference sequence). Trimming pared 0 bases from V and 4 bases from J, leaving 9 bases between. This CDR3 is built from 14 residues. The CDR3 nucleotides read TGTGCCACCAGCAGAGATCGACAGCGCTATGGCTACACCTTC. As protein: CATSRDRQRYGYTF.

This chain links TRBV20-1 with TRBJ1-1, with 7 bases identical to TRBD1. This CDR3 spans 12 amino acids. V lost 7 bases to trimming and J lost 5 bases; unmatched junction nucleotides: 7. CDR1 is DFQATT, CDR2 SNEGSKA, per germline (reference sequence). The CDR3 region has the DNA TGCAGTGTGACAGGGTTGGGGACTGAAGCTTTCTTT. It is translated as CSVTGLGTEAFF.

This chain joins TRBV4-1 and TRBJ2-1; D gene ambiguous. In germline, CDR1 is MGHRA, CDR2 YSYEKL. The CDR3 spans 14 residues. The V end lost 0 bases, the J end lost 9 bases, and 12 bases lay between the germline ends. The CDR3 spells CASSQDGEFGEQFF. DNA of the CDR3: TGCGCCAGCAGCCAAGACGGAGAGTTCGGTGAGCAGTTCTTC.